Sequencing of this T cell receptor (beta chain) was carried out in a study of Graves' ophthalmopathy and Graves' hyperthyroidism. Study details: Untreated patients at initial diagnosis provided peripheral blood. Study outcomes and limitations: A 13-signature model separated ophthalmopathy from stable hyperthyroidism, 85% to 90% sensitivity, 65% to 82% specificity.

On this clonotype: The antigen is undetermined.

Amplification targeted the TCR beta CDR3 regions, with RNA transcripts as the source material. The first round was an RT-PCR with HTBI primers, and the second round was a multiplex PCR. Each CDR3 protein is one row after TCRdb ran MiXCR on the multiplex PCR reads. The table records approximately 640,000 distinct CDR3 sequences, over 40% of them present only once. Moderately to severely active ophthalmopathy under 3 months, CAS at least 3, NOSPECS at least 4. Fresh peripheral blood, about 10 ml, was the PBMC source. Trimming at V came to 3 bases and at J to 8 bases, leaving 5 bases not matched to a gene. This CDR3 has 13 amino acids. Looked up from germline, CDR1 is WSHSY and CDR2 is SAAADI.

The clonotype comes from an adult man with Graves' ophthalmopathy. The chain carries TRBV10-2 and TRBJ2-5, with 8 bases matching TRBD2. Sequencing input: peripheral blood. CDR3 region: CASSDTRTSTQYF. The CDR3 nucleotides are TGCGCCAGCAGTGATACTAGGACTAGCACCCAGTACTTC.